These T cell receptor beta chains were read from a single sample in a study of blood T cell repertoires in COVID-19. Generated by immunoSEQ multiplex PCR, the TCRdb table keeps only in-frame clones and is missing some. The repertoire holds some 100,000 clones, 80% seen once, with 4% to 5.5% in the top ten. The sample taken for sequencing was peripheral blood. The receptors were gathered from a human donor in a cohort sampled during active or convalescent COVID-19. Each CDR3 is given with its conserved first and last residue. A D gene is named only where the DNA matches it firmly. The size of a clone is reported for some rows only, either as once, few or many, or as a class for expanded clones.

D	V	size	J	CDR3	DNA
-	TRBV5-1	-	TRBJ1-6	CASSLDSSYNSPLHF	TGCGCCAGCAGCTTGGACAGCTCCTATAATTCACCCCTCCACTTT
TRBD1	TRBV19	-	TRBJ1-5	CATRDRRPNQPQHF	TGTGCCACTAGGGACAGGCGACCGAATCAGCCCCAGCATTTT
TRBD2	TRBV25-1	-	TRBJ2-7	CASSAGTSGSLREQYF	TGTGCCAGCAGTGCCGGGACTAGCGGATCTCTACGCGAGCAGTACTTC
-	TRBV2	-	TRBJ2-7	CASSPRTVTYEQYF	TGTGCCAGCAGTCCCCGGACAGTTACCTACGAGCAGTACTTC
TRBD2	TRBV7-9	-	TRBJ2-1	CASSLAGLAGGYGEQFF	TGTGCCAGCAGCTTAGCCGGACTAGCGGGAGGCTACGGTGAGCAGTTCTTC
TRBD2	TRBV18	-	TRBJ2-7	CASSPLPGLAGGPGGSYEQYF	TGTGCCAGCTCACCACTGCCGGGACTAGCGGGAGGGCCTGGGGGGTCCTACGAGCAGTACTTC
-	TRBV19	few	TRBJ2-1	CASSNRPNEQFF	TGTGCCAGTAGTAACAGGCCCAATGAGCAGTTCTTC
TRBD1	TRBV18	-	TRBJ1-2	CASSNQGTGANYGYTF	TGTGCCAGCTCAAACCAAGGGACAGGGGCAAACTATGGCTACACCTTC
-	TRBV11-2	-	TRBJ1-4	CASSFRRQSEKLFF	TGTGCCAGCAGCTTCCGTAGACAGAGTGAAAAACTGTTTTTT
TRBD2	TRBV28	few	TRBJ2-1	CASSLFHLAGGMRNEQFF	TGTGCCAGCAGTTTATTCCATTTAGCGGGAGGGATGAGGAATGAGCAGTTCTTC
-	TRBV12-3/TRBV12-4	-	TRBJ1-2	CASSPGIWDGYTF	TGTGCCAGCAGCCCCGGGATATGGGATGGCTACACCTTC
TRBD2	TRBV30	-	TRBJ2-7	CAGGLATYEQYF	TGTGCCGGGGGACTAGCGACCTACGAGCAGTACTTC